What follows is one TCR beta chain and its context. These data come from a study of T cell changes during pregnancy in multiple sclerosis. V was clipped by 4 bases and J by 6 bases, with 19 bases between them. Germline V lookup: CDR1 SGHNT, CDR2 YYREEE (reference sequence). CDR3 length equals 16 residues. Sequencing was performed with immunoSEQ multiplex PCR; in TCRdb, only in-frame clones are kept and a portion is missing. This sample has fewer than 50,000 clones, with around 91% found just once. The source material was CD4+ T cells from peripheral blood mononuclear cells, sampled in the second trimester of pregnancy. This TCR came from a female donor in good health, enrolled as a control in a pregnancy study. The chain couples TRBV5-4 to TRBJ1-4; TRBD1 might be the D (5 bases). The CDR3 reads CASSPGGGRRDEKLFF. DNA for the CDR3: TGTGCCAGCAGCCCCGGGGGGGGAAGGAGGGATGAAAAACTGTTTTTT.